The subject of this entry is one T cell receptor beta chain. This sample was included in a study of blood T cell repertoires in COVID-19. Here immunoSEQ multiplex PCR was the method, and the copy in TCRdb shows in-frame clones only, minus some. Here the sample spans just over 650,000 clones, 85% to 90% being singletons. CDR3 size: 12 residues. Trimming took 2 bases from V and 12 from J; bases not matched to a gene: 5. Germline-derived CDR1 and CDR2 are KGHSH and LQKENI. Sequencing input: peripheral blood. This TCR derives from a woman between 18 and 29 years old with acute or convalescent COVID-19. The chain joins TRBV18 to TRBJ1-1, with TRBD1 identical over 8 bases. The CDR3 region is CASSPRTGSTFF. Written as DNA, the CDR3 is TGTGCCAGCTCACCAAGGACAGGGTCAACTTTCTTT.